The 21 T cell receptor beta chains given below trace back to one sample, sequenced in a study of identical twins. MiXCR was run by TCRdb on the 5' RACE reads, yielding one entry per CDR3 protein. Of about 290,000 distinct CDR3 sequences listed, around 9.7% are singletons. The sample also formed part of further work on yellow fever vaccine responses in identical twins.

Sequencing was performed on CD8+ T cells sorted from blood. The receptor set was obtained from a woman younger than 30 in good health.

This clonotype has a handful of counts. The chain carries TRBV15 and TRBJ2-7; 9 positions agree with TRBD1. J lost 3 bases, V lost 3 bases, and 9 bases had no gene match. Germline-derived CDR1 and CDR2 are LNHNV and YYDKDF (reference sequence). This CDR3 is 16 amino acids long. The CDR3: CATSSLGQGKGYEQYF. The CDR3 DNA follows: TGTGCCACCAGCAGCCTGGGACAGGGAAAGGGCTACGAGCAGTACTTC.

This clonotype has more than one count but fewer than ten. The rearrangement uses TRBV6-2 or TRBV6-3 and TRBJ2-7, with D perhaps matching TRBD1 (6 bases). Looked up from germline, CDR1 is MNHEY and CDR2 is SVGEGT. CDR3 length equals 13 residues. V was trimmed by 8 bases and J by 0 bases, leaving 11 bases between them. CDR3 coding DNA: TGTGCCAGCCACGACAGGAGCTCCTACGAGCAGTACTTC. The encoded protein is CASHDRSSYEQYF.

This clonotype was seen repeatedly, ten times or more. The rearrangement uses TRBV29-1 and TRBJ2-1; D uncertain. The V end was cut by 3 bases, the J end by 8 bases, with 14 bases between. Germline V CDR1 and CDR2: SQVTM, ANQGSEA. The CDR3 spans 13 residues. The CDR3 reads CSVEGKVGDEQFF. CDR3 DNA: TGCAGCGTTGAGGGTAAGGTGGGCGATGAGCAGTTCTTC.

This clonotype has a handful of counts. The chain links TRBV7-8 to TRBJ2-3; 11 nucleotides align to TRBD2. CDR3 size: 18 residues. Germline assignment: CDR1 SGHVS and CDR2 FQNEAQ. The V segment lost 2 bases and the J segment 7 bases; nucleotides outside the gene matches: 14. CDR3 protein: CASSLIELAGGLQHTQYF. The DNA for the CDR3 is TGTGCCAGCAGCTTAATAGAGCTAGCGGGGGGCCTGCAACATACGCAGTATTTT. Looking up the rest from reference TRBV7-8 and TRBJ2-3 gives the full variable domain: GAGVSQSPRYKVAKRGQDVALRCDPISGHVSLFWYQQALGQGPEFLTYFQNEAQLDKSGLPSDRFFAERPEGSVSTLKIQRTQQEDSAVYLCASSLIELAGGLQHTQYFGPGTRLTVL.

The genes are TRBV20-1 and TRBJ2-5, with 8 bases that match TRBD2. CDR1 and CDR2 from the germline V gene are DFQATT and SNEGSKA (reference sequence). The CDR3 covers 15 residues. V gave up 0 bases and J gave up 3 bases; unmatched junction bases: 6. The CDR3 DNA reads as TGCAGTGCTAGAGAGGAAGGTAGCGGGGAAGAGACCCAGTACTTC. Translation gives CSAREEGSGEETQYF.

This clonotype was seen a few times. The chain couples TRBV20-1 to TRBJ1-2; D call uncertain. The germline V gene has CDR1 DFQATT and CDR2 SNEGSKA (reference sequence). The length of the CDR3 is 13 residues. Between the trimmed V and J ends, which lost 0 bases and 8 bases, there was a span of 13 bases. Written as DNA, the CDR3 is TGCAGTGCTAGAGATTGGAGGGAGGGCGGCTACACCTTC. This translates into CSARDWREGGYTF.

This clonotype has just a few counts. The chain combines TRBV5-1 with TRBJ2-5; 10 bases are shared with TRBD1. The length of the CDR3 is 16 residues. CDR1 is SGHRS, CDR2 YFSETQ, per germline. Germline trimming cut 5 bases from V and 4 bases from J; bases unmatched to any gene: 11. In DNA, the CDR3 is TGCGCCAGCAGACCCTCCGGGACAGGGGCGGCAGAGACCCAGTACTTC. This encodes CASRPSGTGAAETQYF.

This clonotype was seen a handful of times. V and J are TRBV7-9 and TRBJ2-5; 7 bases match TRBD1. The CDR3 loop spans 15 amino acids. The junction had 7 bases not matched to a gene; V was cut back by 5 bases and J by 1 base. Germline CDR1 SEHNR, CDR2 FQNEAQ (reference sequence). This CDR3 reads CASSLVTGAQETQYF. The CDR3 nucleotides read TGTGCCAGCAGCCTCGTCACAGGGGCCCAAGAGACCCAGTACTTC.

Many counts were recorded for this clonotype. The chain couples TRBV7-9 to TRBJ2-7; no definite D call. The CDR3 is made up of 12 amino acids. The germline V and J ends were trimmed by 6 bases and 3 bases, with 9 bases remaining between them. Germline V CDR1 and CDR2: SEHNR, FQNEAQ (reference sequence). CDR3 nucleotide sequence: TGTGCCAGCAGTGCGGACGGCTACGAGCAGTACTTC. Translated: CASSADGYEQYF.

The CDR3 protein is CASSLRGQGNQPQHF. CDR3 sequence (DNA): TGTGCCAGCAGTTTACGGGGGCAGGGCAATCAGCCCCAGCATTTT. The chain couples TRBV27 to TRBJ1-5; D is perhaps TRBD1 (6 bases). The CDR3 sequence is 15 residues long. V lost 2 bases, J lost 2 bases, and 10 bases lay in between. Looked up from germline, CDR1 is MNHEY and CDR2 is SMNVEV (reference sequence).

The CDR3 sequence is CASSLDGRADYNEQFF. CDR3 coding DNA: TGTGCCAGCAGCTTAGACGGGAGGGCTGACTACAATGAGCAGTTCTTC. V and J are TRBV7-9 and TRBJ2-1; 8 bases line up with TRBD2. V lost 1 base, J lost 3 bases, and 5 bases stayed unmatched. The CDR3 extends over 16 amino acids. Germline lookup yields CDR1 SEHNR and CDR2 FQNEAQ (reference sequence).

This clonotype was seen at least ten times. V and J are TRBV27 and TRBJ2-5; 7 bases are shared with TRBD2. The CDR3 length is 14 residues. From germline, CDR1 is MNHEY and CDR2 SMNVEV (reference sequence). V gave up 5 bases and J gave up 5 bases; unmatched junction bases: 8. Here the CDR3 DNA reads TGTGCCAGCAGTCGTAACAGCGGGGCTGAGACCCAGTACTTC. Translated, it gives CASSRNSGAETQYF.

Many counts were recorded for this clonotype. The rearrangement uses TRBV4-3 and TRBJ2-1, with no clear D. With 4 bases removed from V and 4 bases from J, the gap between germline ends came to 11 bases. This CDR3 is 14 amino acids long. Germline V gives CDR1 LGHNA, CDR2 YSLEER. CDR3 nucleotides: TGCGCCAGCAGCCGCCGGGCCCCTTACAATGAGCAGTTCTTC. Its translation: CASSRRAPYNEQFF.

The genes are TRBV9 and TRBJ2-1; 9 nucleotides align to TRBD2. The CDR3 spans 15 residues. The germline V gene encodes CDR1 SGDLS and CDR2 YYNGEE. V was pared by 6 bases and J by 6 bases, with 10 bases of the junction left unmatched. As DNA, the CDR3 is TGTGCCAGCAACACGGCGGGGGGGCCGGGCAATGAGCAGTTCTTC. Translation: CASNTAGGPGNEQFF.

This clonotype came up a few times. This chain joins TRBV27 and TRBJ2-1; D is perhaps TRBD1 or TRBD2 (6 bases each). In germline, CDR1 is MNHEY, CDR2 SMNVEV (reference sequence). The CDR3 is 13 residues long. V was clipped by 7 bases and J by 5 bases, with 12 bases between them. CDR3 residues: CASNNRGDNEQFF. The CDR3 DNA is TGTGCCAGCAATAATAGGGGGGACAATGAGCAGTTCTTC.

This clonotype was found many times. CDR3 in amino acids: CATSRDKSGANVLTF. In nucleotides, the CDR3 is TGTGCCACCAGCAGAGATAAATCTGGGGCCAACGTCCTGACTTTC. The chain couples TRBV15 to TRBJ2-6; D not certain. This CDR3 has 15 residues. Germline-derived CDR1 and CDR2 are LNHNV and YYDKDF (reference sequence). Trimming left V 0 bases short and J 1 base short, with 4 bases between.

This clonotype was counted many times. The genes are TRBV11-2 and TRBJ2-2; TRBD2 matches 8 bases. The CDR3 is 16 amino acids. Germline CDR1 reads SGHAT; CDR2 reads FQNNGV. Trimming removed 0 bases from V and 4 bases from J; junction bases left unmatched: 4. CDR3 DNA: TGTGCCAGCAGCTTAGATCAACTAGCGGTCACCGGGGAGCTGTTTTTT. Translating gives CASSLDQLAVTGELFF. Full variable domain (outside the CDR3, taken from reference TRBV11-2 and TRBJ2-2): EAGVAQSPRYKIIEKRQSVAFWCNPISGHATLYWYQQILGQGPKLLIQFQNNGVVDDSQLPKDRFSAERLKGVDSTLKIQPAKLEDSAVYLCASSLDQLAVTGELFFGEGSRLTVL.

This clonotype has only a few counts. The chain joins TRBV28 to TRBJ1-5; weak D call: TRBD1 (5 bases). The V end was cut by 1 base, the J end by 2 bases, with 12 bases between. Germline lookup yields CDR1 MDHEN and CDR2 SYDVKM. CDR3 length: 16 amino acids. This chain's CDR3 is CASSLFRVMGNQPQHF. The DNA for the CDR3 is TGTGCCAGCAGTTTATTCAGGGTTATGGGCAATCAGCCCCAGCATTTT.

This clonotype has just a few counts. The gene calls are TRBV7-9 and TRBJ1-5; tentatively, D is TRBD1 (6 bases). Germline CDR1 reads SEHNR; CDR2 reads FQNEAQ (reference sequence). The length of the CDR3 is 14 residues. Trimming removed 8 bases at V and 6 bases at J, with 17 bases between. The CDR3 protein is CASAPPQGSQPQHF. The CDR3, as DNA: TGTGCCAGCGCTCCGCCACAGGGAAGTCAGCCCCAGCATTTT.

This clonotype was counted ten times or more. The CDR3 bases are TGTGCCAGCAGCTTACTAGCGGGAGTGGTAAATGAGCAGTTCTTC. Residues: CASSLLAGVVNEQFF. The genes are TRBV11-2 and TRBJ2-1; 10 bases map to TRBD2. After removal of 2 bases from V and 7 bases from J, the junction contained 5 bases not matched to a gene. The germline V gene has CDR1 SGHAT and CDR2 FQNNGV. CDR3 size: 15 residues.

The J gene is TRBJ2-7, the V gene TRBV4-3; 8 bases match TRBD1. The CDR3 length is 15 residues. The junction had 8 bases not matched to a gene; V was cut back by 3 bases and J by 4 bases. Per the germline V gene, CDR1 is LGHNA and CDR2 is YSLEER. CDR3 coding DNA: TGCGCCAGCAGCCAGGCAAACAGGGGGGAATACGAGCAGTACTTC. Its protein is CASSQANRGEYEQYF.